Below, 27 T cell receptor beta chains from the same sample are listed, as sequenced in a study of shared clonotypes between healthy human individuals. The assay was immunoSEQ multiplex PCR, and TCRdb's table has in-frame clones only and misses some. The sample has around 990,000 clones; approximately 77% are singletons. The sequencing sample was made of memory CD4+ T cells from PBMCs. Subset of the sample: CD45RA-negative fraction. These receptors originate from a man aged 18 to 30 in good health. Some clones in this sample may be carry-over from other donors' samples.

This clone came up once. The CDR3 coding sequence is TGTGCCAGCAGGGGGAGCGGGACTAGCGTGGAGACCCAGTACTTC. Encoded protein: CASRGSGTSVETQYF. J is TRBJ2-5 and V is TRBV7-9; TRBD2 matches 10 bases. CDR1 and CDR2 (germline): SEHNR, FQNEAQ (reference sequence). J lost 5 bases, V lost 6 bases, and 9 bases had no gene match. The CDR3 spans 15 residues.

The chain combines TRBV5-1 with TRBJ1-1; 7 bases match TRBD1. The germline CDR1 and CDR2 sequences are SGHRS and YFSETQ. CDR3 length: 15 amino acids. V shed 0 bases and J 6 bases; nucleotides not matched to a gene: 8. The CDR3 nucleotides are TGCGCCAGCAGCTTGGCAGGGGCGGGACAGTCTGAAGCTTTCTTT. Its translation is CASSLAGAGQSEAFF. Complete variable domain (other parts from reference TRBV5-1 and TRBJ1-1): KAGVTQTPRYLIKTRGQQVTLSCSPISGHRSVSWYQQTPGQGLQFLFEYFSETQRNKGNFPGRFSGRQFSNSRSEMNVSTLELGDSALYLCASSLAGAGQSEAFFGQGTRLTVV.

Only a few counts were recorded for this clone. The V gene is TRBV4-2, the J gene TRBJ2-2; 11 bases agree with TRBD2. CDR1 and CDR2 from the germline V gene are LGHNA and YNFKEQ. V was pared by 3 bases and J by 5 bases, with 8 bases of the junction left unmatched. The CDR3 is 17 amino acids. The CDR3 region is CASSQIAGGPGTGELFF. The CDR3 DNA reads as TGTGCCAGCAGCCAGATAGCGGGAGGGCCGGGAACCGGGGAGCTGTTTTTT.

V is TRBV5-5 and J is TRBJ2-4; D unclear. The V gene lost 6 bases and the J gene lost 0 bases, with 10 bases spanning the gap. This CDR3 is 14 amino acids long. Germline CDR1 SGHKS, CDR2 YYEKEE (reference sequence). The CDR3 region is CASKSTVAKNIQYF. The CDR3 DNA reads TGTGCCAGCAAGTCCACGGTAGCCAAAAACATTCAGTACTTC. The whole variable domain, filled in from reference TRBV5-5 and TRBJ2-4, reads DAGVTQSPTHLIKTRGQQVTLRCSPISGHKSVSWYQQVLGQGPQFIFQYYEKEERGRGNFPDRFSARQFPNYSSELNVNALLLGDSALYLCASKSTVAKNIQYFGAGTRLSVL.

The genes are TRBV4-1 and TRBJ2-5; 8 bases fit TRBD2. Judging by the DNA end, TRBJ2-7 fits better; the J call may be wrong. Germline values: CDR1 MGHRA, CDR2 YSYEKL. The CDR3 sequence is 14 residues long. The CDR3 sequence is CASSSRERGNEQYF. DNA of the CDR3: TGCGCCAGCAGTTCGCGGGAGCGGGGGAACGAGCAGTACTTC.

The genes are TRBV4-2 and TRBJ2-7; 8 nucleotides agree with TRBD1. Looked up from germline, CDR1 is LGHNA and CDR2 is YNFKEQ. The CDR3 has 17 amino acids. V lost 3 bases, J lost 2 bases, and 12 bases stayed unmatched. In DNA form, the CDR3 reads TGTGCCAGCAGCCAGCTTCAAACAGGGGGATTTCCCTACGAGCAGTACTTC. This encodes CASSQLQTGGFPYEQYF.

This clone turned up a few times. The chain links TRBV29-1 to TRBJ2-5; 11 bases fit TRBD2. The J call may not be correct, given that the DNA end is closer to TRBJ2-7. The CDR3 totals 13 residues. CDR1 and CDR2 from the germline V gene are SQVTM and ANQGSEA. In DNA, the CDR3 is TGCAGCGCACTAGCGGGAGCGATTTCCGAGCAGTACTTC. Amino acids: CSALAGAISEQYF.

The CDR3 nucleotides read TGTGCCAGCTCACCAAGGGGACAGGGGTCAGTCTATGGCTACACCTTC. Protein: CASSPRGQGSVYGYTF. This chain connects TRBV18 to TRBJ1-2, with 10 bases aligning to TRBD1. The CDR3 is made up of 16 amino acids. The germline gives CDR1 KGHSH, CDR2 LQKENI. V shed 2 bases, J shed 4 bases, and the junction held 7 bases outside the gene matches.

This chain links TRBV5-1 with TRBJ2-7; the D gene is possibly TRBD2 (5 bases). The CDR3 spans 13 residues. V was cut by 2 bases and J by 3 bases, with 9 bases left in between. Germline lookup yields CDR1 SGHRS and CDR2 YFSETQ. The CDR3 sequence: CASSFEGYYEQYF. In DNA form, the CDR3 reads TGCGCCAGCAGCTTCGAGGGTTACTACGAGCAGTACTTC.

This clone was picked up a small number of times. The chain is built from TRBV28 and TRBJ1-2, with 7 bases aligning to TRBD1. CDR1 and CDR2 from the germline V gene are MDHEN and SYDVKM. There are 14 residues in the CDR3. With 5 bases clipped from V and 7 bases from J, the junction kept 10 bases outside the gene matches. CDR3 residues: CASSPSGQVSGYTF. The CDR3 region has the DNA TGTGCCAGCAGTCCTTCCGGACAGGTTTCTGGCTACACCTTC.

The CDR3 DNA follows: TGTGCCATCAGTCCATTGGACAGGGAAGGGAACGAGCAGTACTTC. This sequence encodes CAISPLDREGNEQYF. This chain uses TRBV10-3 with TRBJ2-7, with 8 bases that match TRBD1. This CDR3 contains 15 residues. Germline lookup yields CDR1 ENHRY and CDR2 SYGVKD. V was pared by 5 bases and J by 5 bases, with 11 bases of the junction left unmatched.

The V call is TRBV7-8, the J call TRBJ2-3, with TRBD2 identical over 13 bases. CDR1 is SGHVS, CDR2 FQNEAQ, per germline. The V segment lost 5 bases and the J segment 0 bases; nucleotides outside the gene matches: 14. The CDR3 spans 20 residues. Written as DNA, the CDR3 is TGTGCCAGCAGCCTAAGTTCCGGGACTAGCGGGATACTTAGCACAGATACGCAGTATTTT. As protein: CASSLSSGTSGILSTDTQYF.

About this clone itself: Distinct nucleotide sequences in the sample also encode this CDR3. In DNA form, the CDR3 reads TGCAGCGTGGCCGGGACAGGGGACTATGGCTACACCTTC. Encoded protein: CSVAGTGDYGYTF. The J gene is TRBJ1-2, the V gene TRBV29-1; the match to TRBD1 covers 10 bases. The CDR3 sequence is 13 residues long. CDR1 is SQVTM and CDR2 is ANQGSEA in the germline V gene. With V trimmed by 6 bases and J by 3 bases, 4 bases remained unmatched.

The chain's CDR3 is CASSLPQEHTGELFF. CDR3 nucleotide sequence: TGTGCCAGCAGCCTCCCCCAGGAGCACACCGGGGAGCTGTTTTTT. This chain connects TRBV7-2 to TRBJ2-2; D gene ambiguous. Trimming removed 5 bases from V and 3 bases from J, with 13 bases in between. The V gene's germline CDR1 is SGHTA and CDR2 FQGNSA. The CDR3 totals 15 residues.

The gene calls are TRBV6-1 and TRBJ1-1; D may be TRBD1 (5 bases). V lost 6 bases to trimming and J lost 2 bases, with 13 bases between them. CDR3 length: 14 residues. In germline, CDR1 is MNHNS, CDR2 SASEGT. The CDR3 DNA follows: TGTGCCAGCAGAGGGGTTTTCAGCAACACTGAAGCTTTCTTT. Translation gives CASRGVFSNTEAFF.

There are a few counts of this clone. The rearrangement joins TRBV11-2 to TRBJ2-6; D perhaps matches TRBD1 (6 bases). Germline CDR1 SGHAT, CDR2 FQNNGV. Trimming took 1 base from V and 0 from J, leaving 10 bases between them. The CDR3 length is 17 residues. Here the CDR3 DNA reads TGTGCCAGCAGCTTAGCAGGACAGTTCTCTGGGGCCAACGTCCTGACTTTC. This encodes CASSLAGQFSGANVLTF.

The chain joins TRBV4-3 to TRBJ1-3; possibly TRBD1 for D (6 bases). Germline V gives CDR1 LGHNA, CDR2 YSLEER. The CDR3 consists of 18 residues. Trimming took 3 bases from V and 0 from J, leaving 18 bases between them. CDR3 residues: CASSQGGQGILSGNTIYF. The CDR3 DNA follows: TGCGCCAGCAGCCAGGGGGGCCAGGGAATACTCTCTGGAAACACCATATATTTT.

This clone has only one observation. V gene TRBV25-1 combines with J gene TRBJ2-7; a possible D gene is TRBD2 (5 bases). The CDR3 is 18 amino acids. Germline CDR1 MGHDK, CDR2 SYGVNS. Trimming cost V 4 bases and J 2 bases, with 24 bases left between them. DNA of the CDR3: TGTGCCAGCAGTGCAAGAGAGCCTGAGCGGAAACCCCCCTACGAGCAGTACTTC. Its translation: CASSAREPERKPPYEQYF.

The chain couples TRBV5-6 to TRBJ1-2; TRBD1 agrees at 7 bases. J gave up 3 bases and V 4 bases, and 3 bases lay outside the gene matches. Germline V gene data show CDR1 as SGHDT and CDR2 as YYEEEE. The CDR3 has 13 amino acids. The chain's CDR3 is CASSQGGDYGYTF. The CDR3 DNA sequence: TGTGCCAGCAGCCAGGGGGGTGACTATGGCTACACCTTC.

This chain uses TRBV30 with TRBJ1-5, with D maybe TRBD1 (5 bases). The germline CDR1 and CDR2 sequences are GTSNPN and SVGIG (reference sequence). The V end was cut by 1 base, the J end by 7 bases, with 11 bases between. The CDR3 runs to 13 residues. In DNA, the CDR3 is TGTGCCTGGAGTGGGGGCCTCGGCCAGCCCCAGCATTTT. Residues: CAWSGGLGQPQHF.

The chain is built from TRBV18 and TRBJ2-2; no reliable D call. The CDR3 is 17 residues long. CDR1 and CDR2 from the germline V gene are KGHSH and LQKENI. Trimming stripped 1 base from V and 0 bases from J, with 12 bases between. The CDR3 here is CASSPQVSLTNTGELFF. The CDR3, as DNA: TGTGCCAGCTCACCACAGGTCTCTCTAACGAACACCGGGGAGCTGTTTTTT.

As for this clone: This CDR3 is also generated by other DNA sequences in the sample. The rearrangement uses TRBV5-1 and TRBJ1-2; TRBD1 matches 8 bases. V shed 3 bases and J 5 bases; nucleotides not matched to a gene: 6. The CDR3 has 14 residues. Germline CDR1 reads SGHRS; CDR2 reads YFSETQ. The CDR3 bases are TGCGCCAGCAGCTCTGGTACAGGGGGTTATGGCTACACCTTC. It is translated as CASSSGTGGYGYTF.

To note about this clone: One base separates it from a far larger clone, so it is likely a read error. This chain uses TRBV5-1 with TRBJ1-1; D not certain. CDR1 and CDR2 from the germline V gene are SGHRS and YFSETQ. This CDR3 is 13 amino acids long. V was clipped by 2 bases and J by 1 base, with 6 bases between them. In DNA, the CDR3 is TGCGCCAGCAGCTTTACAGCGAACACTGAAGCTTTCTTT. Its translation: CASSFTANTEAFF.

This clone has just one count. The J gene is TRBJ2-5, the V gene TRBV7-2, with unresolved D. CDR1 and CDR2 from the germline V gene are SGHTA and FQGNSA. The CDR3 is made up of 15 amino acids. The V gene lost 5 bases and the J gene lost 2 bases, with 15 bases spanning the gap. The CDR3 DNA reads as TGTGCCAGCAGCCCCAATCGGAAGAAGCAAGAGACCCAGTACTTC. It yields the protein CASSPNRKKQETQYF.

The V gene is TRBV2, the J gene TRBJ1-5; D is unclear. Germline CDR1 is SNHLY and CDR2 is FYNNEI. This CDR3 comprises 14 residues. V was shortened by 5 bases and J by 2 bases, with 10 bases between the two germline ends. In DNA, the CDR3 is TGTGCCAGCAGTTGGACTCGTGGCAATCAGCCCCAGCATTTT. It codes for CASSWTRGNQPQHF.

The gene calls are TRBV18 and TRBJ1-4; D not certain. The germline CDR1 and CDR2 sequences are KGHSH and LQKENI. Between the trimmed V and J ends, which lost 3 bases and 8 bases, there was a span of 10 bases. CDR3 length: 13 residues. The CDR3 protein is CASSPRGGEKLFF. The CDR3 bases are TGTGCCAGCTCACCCCGGGGAGGGGAAAAACTGTTTTTT.

V is TRBV5-4 and J is TRBJ2-1; TRBD2 matches 9 bases. CDR1 SGHNT and CDR2 YYREEE come from the germline V gene (reference sequence). The CDR3 is 15 amino acids. V shed 4 bases, J shed 3 bases, and the junction held 5 bases outside the gene matches. The CDR3 DNA sequence: TGTGCCAGCAGCGAGGGACTAGCCTTCTACAATGAGCAGTTCTTC. It codes for CASSEGLAFYNEQFF.